The 16 T cell receptor beta chains below were found in one sample sequenced in a study of post-analysis software for immune sequencing data (dated by TCRdb to the mid-2010s). Antigens of these TCRs are unknown. What the authors observed across the whole study: Significantly higher frequencies in patients than in controls were found for five TRBV segments, including TRBV5-6, TRBV5-1 and TRBV20-1.

Preparation of the library involved PCR. TCRdb lists the instrument as Illumina HiSeq 2500. To reduce PCR and sequencing biases, unique molecular identifiers were incorporated into the TCR beta cDNA libraries. The raw public data were reprocessed by TCRdb itself: fastp quality trimming at Q25, MiXCR clonotype calling, in-frame beta chains only. For every CDR3 protein sequence, its rows merge into one entry that carries the most common genes and DNA. The sample has 750,000 to 950,000 distinct CDR3 sequences on record, about half of them singletons. Together, the top ten hold roughly 4.4% of the sample. The sequencing input was blood. The receptors originated from a girl between 10 and 17 years old with multiple sclerosis.

The chain carries TRBV12-3 or TRBV12-4 and TRBJ2-7; TRBD1 matches 9 bases. The assigned J gene may be wrong: the sequence end matches TRBJ2-5 better. The CDR3 has 14 amino acids. CDR3 DNA: TGTGCCAGCAGTTCCGGGACAGGGAGCGGGACCCAGTACTTC. Translation: CASSSGTGSGTQYF.

This chain links TRBV6-5 with TRBJ2-5; 10 nucleotides agree with TRBD1. V lost 6 bases to trimming and J lost 4 bases; unmatched junction nucleotides: 5. The CDR3 is 14 residues long. The V gene's germline CDR1 is MNHEY and CDR2 SVGAGI. DNA of the CDR3: TGTGCCAGCAGGCGACAGGGGGCTGGAGAGACCCAGTACTTC. Translating it yields CASRRQGAGETQYF.

V usage is TRBV24-1 and J usage is TRBJ2-3, with D possibly called TRBD1 or TRBD2 (5 bases each). The V and J ends lost 0 bases and 0 bases respectively, with 6 bases between them. CDR1 and CDR2 (germline): KGHDR, SFDVKD. This CDR3 is 15 amino acids long. The CDR3 reads CATSDLWGSTDTQYF. The CDR3 nucleotides are TGTGCCACCAGTGATTTGTGGGGGAGCACAGATACGCAGTATTTT.

The chain links TRBV24-1 to TRBJ2-1; D unresolved. In germline, CDR1 is KGHDR, CDR2 SFDVKD. V lost 3 bases, J lost 4 bases, and 6 bases lay in between. The CDR3 covers 13 residues. The CDR3 protein is CATSDNLYNEQFF. The CDR3 coding sequence is TGTGCCACCAGTGATAACTTATACAATGAGCAGTTCTTC.

The chain employs TRBV28 and TRBJ2-4, with TRBD1 matching over 7 bases. CDR3 length: 14 amino acids. CDR1 MDHEN and CDR2 SYDVKM come from the germline V gene. After removal of 5 bases from V and 5 bases from J, the junction contained 6 bases not matched to a gene. The CDR3 bases are TGTGCCAGCAGTACGTGGGACAGCCAAAACATTCAGTACTTC. Its translation is CASSTWDSQNIQYF.

CDR3 bases: TGTGCCAGTAGTGTTCAGGGTGTCACCCTTTCTGGGGCCAACGTCCTGACTTTC. It yields the protein CASSVQGVTLSGANVLTF. The chain uses TRBV19 and TRBJ2-6; weak D call: TRBD1 (5 bases). Germline V lookup: CDR1 LNHDA, CDR2 SQIVND (reference sequence). The ends were cut back, 5 bases at V and 1 base at J, with 18 bases in the middle. There are 18 residues in the CDR3.

In its sample, this clonotype was seen a few times. V is TRBV20-1 and J is TRBJ2-1, with 8 positions matching TRBD2. Germline assignment: CDR1 DFQATT and CDR2 SNEGSKA (reference sequence). V shed 5 bases and J 2 bases; nucleotides not matched to a gene: 5. The length of the CDR3 is 14 residues. The CDR3 DNA sequence: TGCAGTGCTGAGACTAGCGACCCCTACAATGAGCAGTTCTTC. As protein: CSAETSDPYNEQFF.

This clonotype was detected a few times. This sequence joins TRBV20-1 and TRBJ2-5; TRBD2 agrees at 9 bases. The tail of the sequence fits TRBJ2-7 better, so the J call may be wrong. The CDR3 has 17 residues. Germline V gives CDR1 DFQATT, CDR2 SNEGSKA (reference sequence). The CDR3 bases are TGCAGTACGCTAGCCGGTTTTCCTAGCGGGATTTCCCACGAGCAGTACTTC. Translating gives CSTLAGFPSGISHEQYF.

This chain uses TRBV12-3 or TRBV12-4 with TRBJ2-3; the D gene is possibly TRBD2 (6 bases). V was trimmed by 8 bases and J by 4 bases, leaving 16 bases between them. The CDR3 is 14 residues long. CDR3 loop: CASSREERADTQYF. The CDR3 DNA reads as TGTGCCAGCTCTAGGGAGGAGAGGGCAGATACGCAGTATTTT.

This clonotype appeared a single time. At one of its ends the junction is not consistent with the germline gene, which may arise from a read error. The chain combines TRBV11-2 with TRBJ2-5; D might be TRBD1 or TRBD2, each matching 5 bases. Germline-derived CDR1 and CDR2 are SGHAT and FQNNGV. The CDR3 covers 14 residues. The DNA of the CDR3 is TGTGCCAGCAGCCCCTTCGGGGCGGAAGAGGCCCAGTACTTC. It yields the protein CASSPFGAEEAQYF.

This clonotype occurred a few times. The J gene is TRBJ1-1, the V gene TRBV12-3 or TRBV12-4; 7 bases match TRBD1. The CDR3 length is 13 residues. V lost 4 bases to trimming and J lost 6 bases; unmatched junction nucleotides: 5. This CDR3 reads CASSWGQPAEAFF. The CDR3 DNA sequence: TGTGCCAGCAGTTGGGGACAGCCGGCTGAAGCTTTCTTT.

The rearrangement uses TRBV7-2 and TRBJ2-5; tentatively, D is TRBD2 (6 bases). The V end was cut by 3 bases, the J end by 5 bases, with 16 bases between. CDR3 length: 15 residues. Germline CDR1 and CDR2: SGHTA and FQGNSA. Here the CDR3 reads CASSLTSGVLETQYF. The CDR3, as DNA: TGTGCCAGCAGCTTGACCTCGGGAGTACTGGAGACCCAGTACTTC.

The chain combines TRBV20-1 with TRBJ2-4, with 7 bases fitting TRBD1. J was trimmed by 0 bases and V by 6 bases; bases with no gene match: 5. The germline CDR1 and CDR2 sequences are DFQATT and SNEGSKA (reference sequence). This CDR3 comprises 14 residues. The CDR3 region has the DNA TGCAGTGCCTGGGACAGCCTAGCCAAAAACATTCAGTACTTC. This encodes CSAWDSLAKNIQYF.

The chain has TRBV12-3 or TRBV12-4 and TRBJ1-2; unclear D gene. The CDR3 extends over 16 amino acids. V was pared by 4 bases and J by 2 bases, with 17 bases between. This CDR3 reads CASSSARFGRNYGYTF. In nucleotides, the CDR3 is TGTGCCAGCAGTTCCGCCCGATTTGGCCGAAACTATGGCTACACCTTC.

The V call is TRBV7-3, the J call TRBJ1-1; no clear D gene. This CDR3 is 14 amino acids long. CDR1 and CDR2 from the germline V gene are SGHTA and FQGTGA. The V gene lost 2 bases and the J gene lost 1 base, with 8 bases spanning the gap. The CDR3 sequence: CASSLFGENTEAFF. For the CDR3, the DNA is TGTGCCAGCAGCTTATTTGGGGAGAACACTGAAGCTTTCTTT.

This clonotype was detected a few times. The chain recombines TRBV15 with TRBJ2-7, with a possible D match to TRBD2 (5 bases). Germline CDR1 reads LNHNV; CDR2 reads YYDKDF (reference sequence). The CDR3 runs 13 residues. The V and J ends lost 0 bases and 5 bases respectively, with 8 bases between them. The CDR3 protein is CATSRDQRDEQYF. The CDR3 nucleotides are TGTGCCACCAGCAGAGATCAGAGGGACGAGCAGTACTTC. The whole variable domain, filled in from reference TRBV15 and TRBJ2-7, reads DAMVIQNPRYQVTQFGKPVTLSCSQTLNHNVMYWYQQKSSQAPKLLFHYYDKDFNNEADTPDNFQSRRPNTSFCFLDIRSPGLGDTAMYLCATSRDQRDEQYFGPGTRLTVT.